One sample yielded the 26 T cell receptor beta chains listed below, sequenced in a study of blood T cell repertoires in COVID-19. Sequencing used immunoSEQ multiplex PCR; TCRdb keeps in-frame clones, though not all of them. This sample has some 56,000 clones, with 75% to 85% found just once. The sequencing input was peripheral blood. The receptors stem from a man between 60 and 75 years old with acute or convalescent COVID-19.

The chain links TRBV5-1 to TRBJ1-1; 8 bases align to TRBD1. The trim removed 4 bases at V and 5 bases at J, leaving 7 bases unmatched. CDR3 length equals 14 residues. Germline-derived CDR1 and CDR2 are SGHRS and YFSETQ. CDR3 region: CASSQQGGRTEAFF. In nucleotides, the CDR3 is TGCGCCAGCAGCCAACAGGGGGGGCGGACTGAAGCTTTCTTT.

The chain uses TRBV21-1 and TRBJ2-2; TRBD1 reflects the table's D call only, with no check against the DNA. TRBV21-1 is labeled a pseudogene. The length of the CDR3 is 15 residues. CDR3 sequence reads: CASSILDSLTGELFF. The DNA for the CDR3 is TGTGCCAGCAGCATTCTGGACAGTCTAACCGGGGAGCTGTTTTTT.

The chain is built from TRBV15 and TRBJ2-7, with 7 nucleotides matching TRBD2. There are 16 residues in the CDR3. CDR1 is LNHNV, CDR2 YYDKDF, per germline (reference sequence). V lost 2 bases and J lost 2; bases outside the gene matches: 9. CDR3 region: CATSRNYGTTAYEQYF. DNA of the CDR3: TGTGCCACCAGCAGAAACTACGGGACTACCGCCTACGAGCAGTACTTC.

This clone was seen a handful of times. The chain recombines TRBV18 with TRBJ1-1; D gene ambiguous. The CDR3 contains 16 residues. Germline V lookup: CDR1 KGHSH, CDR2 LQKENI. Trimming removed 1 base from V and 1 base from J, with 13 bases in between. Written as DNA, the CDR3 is TGTGCCAGCTCACCACGTATGGGGAGCTCGAACACTGAAGCTTTCTTT. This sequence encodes CASSPRMGSSNTEAFF.

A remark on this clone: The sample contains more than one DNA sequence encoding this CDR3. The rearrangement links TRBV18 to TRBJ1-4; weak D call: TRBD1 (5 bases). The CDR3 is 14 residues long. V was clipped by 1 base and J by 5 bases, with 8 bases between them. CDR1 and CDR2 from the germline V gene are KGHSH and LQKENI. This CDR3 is CASSPQGRNEKLFF. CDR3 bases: TGTGCCAGCTCACCACAGGGGAGGAATGAAAAACTGTTTTTT.

In DNA form, the CDR3 reads TGTGCCAGCAGTGACCGGTTTTCGCCTCGGGACAGGAGACAAGCTTTCTTT. Its translation: CASSDRFSPRDRRQAFF. The chain uses TRBV28 and TRBJ1-1; 8 nucleotides match TRBD1. V was pared by 5 bases and J by 9 bases, with 20 bases of the junction left unmatched. The CDR3 has 17 amino acids. In germline, CDR1 is MDHEN, CDR2 SYDVKM.

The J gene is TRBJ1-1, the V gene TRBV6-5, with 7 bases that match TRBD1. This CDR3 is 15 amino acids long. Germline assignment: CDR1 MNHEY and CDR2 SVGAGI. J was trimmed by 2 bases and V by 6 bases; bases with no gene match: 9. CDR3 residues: CASRRTGVANTEAFF. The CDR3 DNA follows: TGTGCCAGCAGGAGAACAGGGGTAGCTAACACTGAAGCTTTCTTT.

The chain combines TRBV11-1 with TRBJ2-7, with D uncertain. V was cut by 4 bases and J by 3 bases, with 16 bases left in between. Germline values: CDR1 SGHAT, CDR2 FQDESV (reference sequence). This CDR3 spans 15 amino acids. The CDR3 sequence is CASSYRGGFGYEQYF. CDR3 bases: TGTGCCAGCAGCTACCGCGGTGGTTTTGGCTACGAGCAGTACTTC.

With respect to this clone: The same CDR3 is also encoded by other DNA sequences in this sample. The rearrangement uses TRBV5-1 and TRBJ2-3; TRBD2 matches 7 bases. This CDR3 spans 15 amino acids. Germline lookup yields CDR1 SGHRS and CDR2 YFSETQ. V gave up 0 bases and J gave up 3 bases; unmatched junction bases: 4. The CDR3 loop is CASSLGAGSTDTQYF. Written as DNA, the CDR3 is TGCGCCAGCAGCTTGGGAGCGGGGTCGACAGATACGCAGTATTTT.

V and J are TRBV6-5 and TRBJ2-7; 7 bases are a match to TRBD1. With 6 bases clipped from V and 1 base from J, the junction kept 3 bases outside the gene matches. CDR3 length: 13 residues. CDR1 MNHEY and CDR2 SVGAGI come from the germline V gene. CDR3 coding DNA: TGTGCCAGCAGGCCGGGACAGTCCTACGAGCAGTACTTC. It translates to CASRPGQSYEQYF.

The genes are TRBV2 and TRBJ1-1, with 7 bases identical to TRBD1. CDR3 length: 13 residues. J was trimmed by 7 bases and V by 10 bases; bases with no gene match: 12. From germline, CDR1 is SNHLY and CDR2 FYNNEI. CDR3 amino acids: CANTKQGSGEAFF. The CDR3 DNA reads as TGTGCCAACACAAAACAGGGGAGCGGTGAAGCTTTCTTT. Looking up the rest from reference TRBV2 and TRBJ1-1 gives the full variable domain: EPEVTQTPSHQVTQMGQEVILRCVPISNHLYFYWYRQILGQKVEFLVSFYNNEISEKSEIFDDQFSVERPDGSNFTLKIRSTKLEDSAMYFCANTKQGSGEAFFGQGTRLTVV.

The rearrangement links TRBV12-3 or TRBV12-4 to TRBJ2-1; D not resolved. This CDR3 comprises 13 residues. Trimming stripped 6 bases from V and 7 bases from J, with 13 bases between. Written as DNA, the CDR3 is TGTGCCAGCAGCCCCAGTGTCGGGAATGAGCAGTTCTTC. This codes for CASSPSVGNEQFF.

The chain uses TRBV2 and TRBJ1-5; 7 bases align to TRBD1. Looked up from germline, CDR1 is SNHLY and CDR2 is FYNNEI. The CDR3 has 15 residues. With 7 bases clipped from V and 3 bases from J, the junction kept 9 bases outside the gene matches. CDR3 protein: CASTGQASSNQPQHF. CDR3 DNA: TGTGCCAGCACAGGACAGGCGAGCTCCAATCAGCCCCAGCATTTT.

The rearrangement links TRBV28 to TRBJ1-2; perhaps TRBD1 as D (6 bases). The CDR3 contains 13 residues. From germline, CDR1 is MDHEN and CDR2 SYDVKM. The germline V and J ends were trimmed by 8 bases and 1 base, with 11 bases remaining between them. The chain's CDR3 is CASLLDSNYGYTF. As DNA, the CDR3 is TGTGCCAGCTTACTGGACAGTAACTATGGCTACACCTTC.

The CDR3 region is CASSSRQGIFTGELFF. CDR3 sequence (DNA): TGTGCCAGCAGCTCTAGACAGGGGATCTTCACCGGGGAGCTGTTTTTT. The genes are TRBV5-4 and TRBJ2-2, with 8 positions matching TRBD1. V trimming: 3 bases; J trimming: 4 bases; junction bases outside the gene matches: 8. This CDR3 contains 16 residues. CDR1 SGHNT and CDR2 YYREEE come from the germline V gene (reference sequence).

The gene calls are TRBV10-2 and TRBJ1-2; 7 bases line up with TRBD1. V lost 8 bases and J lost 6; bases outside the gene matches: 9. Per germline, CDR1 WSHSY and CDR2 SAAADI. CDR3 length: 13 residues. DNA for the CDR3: TGCGCCAGCCGATTATCGACAGGGCATGGCTACACCTTC. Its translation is CASRLSTGHGYTF.

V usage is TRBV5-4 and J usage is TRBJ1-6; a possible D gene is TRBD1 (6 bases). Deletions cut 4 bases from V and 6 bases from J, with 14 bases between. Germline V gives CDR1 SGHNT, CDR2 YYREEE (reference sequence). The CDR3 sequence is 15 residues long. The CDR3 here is CASSQQTGSNSPLHF. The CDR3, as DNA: TGTGCCAGCAGCCAGCAGACAGGAAGTAATTCACCCCTCCACTTT. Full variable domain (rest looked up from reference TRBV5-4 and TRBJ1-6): ETGVTQSPTHLIKTRGQQVTLRCSSQSGHNTVSWYQQALGQGPQFIFQYYREEENGRGNFPPRFSGLQFPNYSSELNVNALELDDSALYLCASSQQTGSNSPLHFGNGTRLTVT.

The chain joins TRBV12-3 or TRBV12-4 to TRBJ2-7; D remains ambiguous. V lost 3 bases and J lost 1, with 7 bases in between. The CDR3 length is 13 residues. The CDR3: CASSLYNSYEQYF. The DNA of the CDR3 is TGTGCCAGCAGTTTGTACAATTCCTACGAGCAGTACTTC.

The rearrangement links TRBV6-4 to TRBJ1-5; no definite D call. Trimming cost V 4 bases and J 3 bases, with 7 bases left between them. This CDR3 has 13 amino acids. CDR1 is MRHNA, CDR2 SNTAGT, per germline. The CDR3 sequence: CASSVRDNQPQHF. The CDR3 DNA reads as TGTGCCAGCAGTGTGCGGGACAATCAGCCCCAGCATTTT.

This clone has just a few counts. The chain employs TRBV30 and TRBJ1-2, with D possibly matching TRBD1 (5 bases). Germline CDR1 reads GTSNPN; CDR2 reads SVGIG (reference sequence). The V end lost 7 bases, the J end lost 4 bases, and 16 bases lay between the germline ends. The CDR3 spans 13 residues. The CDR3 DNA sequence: TGTGCCTTCCGGGACTACGGACTCTATGGCTACACCTTC. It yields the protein CAFRDYGLYGYTF.

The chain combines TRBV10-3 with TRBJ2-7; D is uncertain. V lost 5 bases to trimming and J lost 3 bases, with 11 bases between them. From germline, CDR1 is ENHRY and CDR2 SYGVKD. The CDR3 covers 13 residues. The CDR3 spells CAISTRPHYEQYF. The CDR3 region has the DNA TGTGCCATCAGTACCAGGCCCCACTACGAGCAGTACTTC.

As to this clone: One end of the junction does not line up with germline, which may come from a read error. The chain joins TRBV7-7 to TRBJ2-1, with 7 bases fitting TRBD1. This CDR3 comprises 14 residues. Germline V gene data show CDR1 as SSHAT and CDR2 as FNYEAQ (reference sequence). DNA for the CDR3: TGTGCTAGCAGCTTGGGACAGCAAGCAAATGAGCAGTTCTTC. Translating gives CASSLGQQANEQFF.

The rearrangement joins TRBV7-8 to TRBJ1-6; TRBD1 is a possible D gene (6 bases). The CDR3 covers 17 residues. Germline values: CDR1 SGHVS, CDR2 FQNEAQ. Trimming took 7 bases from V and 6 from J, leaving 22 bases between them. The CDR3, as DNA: TGTGCCAGCACCCCGCTGACTGGGGGCGCCGGTAATTCACCCCTCCACTTT. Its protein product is CASTPLTGGAGNSPLHF.

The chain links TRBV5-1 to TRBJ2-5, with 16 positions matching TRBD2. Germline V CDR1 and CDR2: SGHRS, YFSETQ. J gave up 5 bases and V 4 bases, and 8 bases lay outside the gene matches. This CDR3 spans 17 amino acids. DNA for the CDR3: TGCGCCAGCAGCCCTATTGGGACTAGCGGGGGGGCGGAGACCCAGTACTTC. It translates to CASSPIGTSGGAETQYF.

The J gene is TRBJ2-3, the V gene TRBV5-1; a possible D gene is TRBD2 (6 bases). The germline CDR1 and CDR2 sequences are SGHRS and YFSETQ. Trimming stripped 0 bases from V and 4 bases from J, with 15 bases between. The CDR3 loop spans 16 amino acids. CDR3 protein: CASSLVGGDGADTQYF. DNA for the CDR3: TGCGCCAGCAGCTTGGTTGGCGGGGACGGTGCAGATACGCAGTATTTT. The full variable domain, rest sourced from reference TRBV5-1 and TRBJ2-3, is KAGVTQTPRYLIKTRGQQVTLSCSPISGHRSVSWYQQTPGQGLQFLFEYFSETQRNKGNFPGRFSGRQFSNSRSEMNVSTLELGDSALYLCASSLVGGDGADTQYFGPGTRLTVL.

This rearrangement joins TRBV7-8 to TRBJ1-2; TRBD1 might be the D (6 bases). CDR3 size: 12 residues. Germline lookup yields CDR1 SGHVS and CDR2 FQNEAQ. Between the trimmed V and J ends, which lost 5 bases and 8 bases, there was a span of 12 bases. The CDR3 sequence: CASSPSGEGYTF. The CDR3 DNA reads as TGTGCCAGCAGCCCATCAGGGGAGGGCTACACCTTC. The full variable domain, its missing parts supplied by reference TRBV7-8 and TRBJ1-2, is GAGVSQSPRYKVAKRGQDVALRCDPISGHVSLFWYQQALGQGPEFLTYFQNEAQLDKSGLPSDRFFAERPEGSVSTLKIQRTQQEDSAVYLCASSPSGEGYTFGSGTRLTVV.